The 9 T cell receptor beta chains given below trace back to one sample, sequenced in a study of blood T cell repertoires in COVID-19. Method: immunoSEQ multiplex PCR; TCRdb's copy keeps in-frame clones and lacks some. Of over 150,000 clones listed, roughly 80% are singletons. Sequencing was performed on peripheral blood. These receptor sequences come from a woman aged 55-70 years with acute or convalescent COVID-19.

V gene TRBV6-1 combines with J gene TRBJ2-2; D gene ambiguous. The germline gives CDR1 MNHNS, CDR2 SASEGT. V lost 2 bases, J lost 1 base, and 5 bases lay in between. CDR3 length: 14 residues. CDR3 residues: CASSEYGNTGELFF. As DNA, the CDR3 is TGTGCCAGCAGTGAATACGGGAACACCGGGGAGCTGTTTTTT.

This clone was detected ten times or more. The chain carries TRBV30 and TRBJ1-5; 9 nucleotides line up with TRBD1. After removal of 2 bases from V and 7 bases from J, the junction contained 3 bases not matched to a gene. Germline V gene lookup returns CDR1 GTSNPN and CDR2 SVGIG (reference sequence). The CDR3 has 13 residues. This CDR3 reads CAWSRQGGQPQHF. The CDR3 DNA reads TGTGCCTGGAGTCGACAGGGGGGACAGCCCCAGCATTTT.

This clone has only a few counts. The DNA of the CDR3 is TGCGCCAGCACGTCCAGGCTCAAAGAGACCCAGTACTTC. Encoded protein: CASTSRLKETQYF. V usage is TRBV10-2 and J usage is TRBJ2-5, with D uncertain. The CDR3 has 13 amino acids. Germline CDR1 and CDR2: WSHSY and SAAADI. Trimming removed 7 bases from V and 3 bases from J, with 12 bases in between.

The V call is TRBV12-5, the J call TRBJ2-1; TRBD2 matches 8 bases. After removal of 1 base from V and 7 bases from J, the junction contained 6 bases not matched to a gene. Germline CDR1 LGHNT, CDR2 FRNRAP. The CDR3 runs 15 residues. The CDR3 DNA sequence: TGTGCTAGTGGTTTGGACTCGGGGGGGCGTAATGAGCAGTTCTTC. Protein product: CASGLDSGGRNEQFF.

A single count supports this clone. CDR3 region: CARGGVWGGGNTIYF. CDR3 DNA sequence: TGTGCCAGAGGGGGAGTCTGGGGGGGAGGAAACACCATATATTTT. The gene calls are TRBV6-5 and TRBJ1-3; D may be TRBD1 (6 bases). The CDR3 has 15 residues. Germline V gene sequence: CDR1 MNHEY, CDR2 SVGAGI. The V end lost 9 bases, the J end lost 4 bases, and 19 bases lay between the germline ends.

The chain uses TRBV3-1 (or the pseudogene TRBV3-2) and TRBJ1-1, with TRBD1 identical over 7 bases. Per the germline V gene, CDR1 is LGHDT and CDR2 is YNNKEL (reference sequence). V lost 3 bases to trimming and J lost 4 bases; unmatched junction nucleotides: 5. The CDR3 is made up of 14 amino acids. This CDR3 reads CASSHRGIVTEAFF. The CDR3 bases are TGTGCCAGCAGCCACAGGGGGATCGTCACTGAAGCTTTCTTT.

V and J are TRBV2 and TRBJ1-3, with TRBD1 matching over 8 bases. Germline loops: CDR1 SNHLY, CDR2 FYNNEI. With 1 base clipped from V and 4 bases from J, the junction kept 3 bases outside the gene matches. The CDR3 runs to 15 residues. The CDR3 sequence is CASSEDWTGGNTIYF. In nucleotides, the CDR3 is TGTGCCAGCAGTGAAGACTGGACAGGGGGAAACACCATATATTTT.

This chain uses TRBV12-5 with TRBJ1-1, with a possible D match to TRBD1 (6 bases). The CDR3 totals 15 residues. Germline V lookup: CDR1 LGHNT, CDR2 FRNRAP. Trimming removed 2 bases from V and 3 bases from J, with 13 bases in between. In nucleotides, the CDR3 is TGTGCTAGTGGTTTGTGGGGGGGCTCGGACACTGAAGCTTTCTTT. Encoded protein: CASGLWGGSDTEAFF.

The J gene is TRBJ2-5, the V gene TRBV5-1; 9 bases line up with TRBD2. CDR3 length: 15 residues. After removal of 4 bases from V and 4 bases from J, the junction contained 8 bases not matched to a gene. Germline V CDR1 and CDR2: SGHRS, YFSETQ. The CDR3 region has the DNA TGCGCCAGCAGCCCCGGCGGGGGGGCCTTAGAGACCCAGTACTTC. This codes for CASSPGGGALETQYF.